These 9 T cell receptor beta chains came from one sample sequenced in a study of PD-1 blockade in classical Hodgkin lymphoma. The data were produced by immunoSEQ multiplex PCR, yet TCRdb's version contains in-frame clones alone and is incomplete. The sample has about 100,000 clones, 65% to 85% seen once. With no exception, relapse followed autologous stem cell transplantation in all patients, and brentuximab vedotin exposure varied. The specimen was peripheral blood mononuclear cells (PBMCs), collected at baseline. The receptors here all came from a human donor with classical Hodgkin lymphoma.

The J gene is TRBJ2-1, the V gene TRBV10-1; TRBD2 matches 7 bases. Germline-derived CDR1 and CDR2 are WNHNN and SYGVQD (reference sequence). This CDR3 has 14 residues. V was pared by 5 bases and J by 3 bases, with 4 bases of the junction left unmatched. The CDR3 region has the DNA TGCGCCAGCAGTAGCGGGACCCTCTACAATGAGCAGTTCTTC. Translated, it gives CASSSGTLYNEQFF.

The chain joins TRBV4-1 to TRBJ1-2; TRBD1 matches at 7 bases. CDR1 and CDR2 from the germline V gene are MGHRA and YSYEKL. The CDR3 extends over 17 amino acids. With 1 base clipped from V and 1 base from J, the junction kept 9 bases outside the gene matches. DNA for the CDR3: TGCGCCAGCAGCCAAGTGGGGTCGGGACAGAGTAACTATGGCTACACCTTC. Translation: CASSQVGSGQSNYGYTF.

Written as DNA, the CDR3 is TGTGCCAGCTCACCAAGACTCCCGGGACAGGGTATAACCGGGGAGCTGTTTTTT. The encoded protein is CASSPRLPGQGITGELFF. V usage is TRBV18 and J usage is TRBJ2-2, with TRBD1 matching over 9 bases. Unmatched junction bases numbered 12, after V lost 2 bases and J lost 5 bases. This CDR3 has 18 amino acids. Germline lookup yields CDR1 KGHSH and CDR2 LQKENI.

The CDR3 nucleotides read TGTGCCATCAGTGAGTCGATGGGGGTACGGGGCACTGAAGCTTTCTTT. It specifies CAISESMGVRGTEAFF. This sequence joins TRBV10-3 and TRBJ1-1; a weak D match, TRBD1 (5 bases). The V end lost 0 bases, the J end lost 4 bases, and 15 bases lay between the germline ends. Germline CDR1 is ENHRY and CDR2 is SYGVKD. CDR3 length: 16 amino acids.

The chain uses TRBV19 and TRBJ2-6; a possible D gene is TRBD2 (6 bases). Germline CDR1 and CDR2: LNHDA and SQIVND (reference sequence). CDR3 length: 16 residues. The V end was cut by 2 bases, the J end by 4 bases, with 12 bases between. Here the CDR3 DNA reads TGTGCCAGTAGTATAATAAGCGGGTCCGGGGCCAACGTCCTGACTTTC. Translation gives CASSIISGSGANVLTF.

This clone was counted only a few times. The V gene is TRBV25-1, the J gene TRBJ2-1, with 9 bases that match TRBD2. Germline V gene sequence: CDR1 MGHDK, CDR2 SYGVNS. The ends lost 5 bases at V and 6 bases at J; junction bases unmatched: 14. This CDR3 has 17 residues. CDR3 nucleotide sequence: TGTGCCAGCAGTTCCCCGGAGGCTAGCGGGATCGGCAATGAGCAGTTCTTC. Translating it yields CASSSPEASGIGNEQFF.

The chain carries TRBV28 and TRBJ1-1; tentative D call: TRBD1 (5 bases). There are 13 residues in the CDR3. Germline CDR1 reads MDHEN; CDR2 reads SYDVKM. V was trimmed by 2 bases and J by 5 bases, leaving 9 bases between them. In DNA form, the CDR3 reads TGTGCCAGCAGTTTAGGGGGTAGGACTGAAGCTTTCTTT. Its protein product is CASSLGGRTEAFF.

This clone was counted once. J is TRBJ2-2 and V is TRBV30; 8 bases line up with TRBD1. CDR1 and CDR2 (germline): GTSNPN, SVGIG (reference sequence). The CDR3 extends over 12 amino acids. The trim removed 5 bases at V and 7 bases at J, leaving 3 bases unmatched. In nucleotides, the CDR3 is TGTGCCTGGGGGACAGGTGGCGGGGAGCTGTTTTTT. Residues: CAWGTGGGELFF.

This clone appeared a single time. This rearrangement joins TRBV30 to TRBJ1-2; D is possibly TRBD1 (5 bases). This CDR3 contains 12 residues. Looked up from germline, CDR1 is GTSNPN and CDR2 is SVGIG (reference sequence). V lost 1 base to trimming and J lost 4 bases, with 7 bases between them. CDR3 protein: CAWSGGIYGYTF. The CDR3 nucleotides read TGTGCCTGGAGTGGGGGGATCTATGGCTACACCTTC.